Each of the 21 T cell receptor beta chains below was sequenced from the same sample in a study of blood T cell repertoires in COVID-19. Data came from immunoSEQ multiplex PCR; TCRdb stores just in-frame clones and leaves some out. The sample has 150,000 to 200,000 clones, around 86% seen once. Sample: peripheral blood. Source of these receptors: a man in his fifties or sixties with active or convalescent COVID-19.

The chain has TRBV29-1 and TRBJ2-3; D ambiguous. This CDR3 is built from 15 residues. The germline V and J ends were trimmed by 1 base and 0 bases, with 11 bases remaining between them. Per the germline V gene, CDR1 is SQVTM and CDR2 is ANQGSEA. In DNA, the CDR3 is TGCAGCGTTGAAGCTCATCAGGTTAGCACAGATACGCAGTATTTT. It is translated as CSVEAHQVSTDTQYF.

The chain links TRBV6-5 to TRBJ2-3, with 8 bases lining up with TRBD1. The germline V gene has CDR1 MNHEY and CDR2 SVGAGI. This CDR3 has 15 amino acids. V trimming: 5 bases; J trimming: 2 bases; junction bases outside the gene matches: 6. The CDR3 loop reads CASSTTGGFTDTQYF. The CDR3 DNA reads TGTGCCAGCAGTACTACAGGGGGTTTCACAGATACGCAGTATTTT.

The V call is TRBV19, the J call TRBJ1-3; D remains unclear. V lost 4 bases and J 0 bases, leaving 7 bases between the germline ends. This CDR3 contains 14 residues. Germline-derived CDR1 and CDR2 are LNHDA and SQIVND (reference sequence). The CDR3 protein is CASSTVDSGNTIYF. CDR3 DNA sequence: TGTGCCAGTAGTACGGTAGACTCTGGAAACACCATATATTTT.

V is TRBV9 and J is TRBJ1-5, with D uncertain. Germline loops: CDR1 SGDLS, CDR2 YYNGEE. This CDR3 is 14 amino acids long. V shed 3 bases and J shed 0 bases, with 7 bases lying between them. The CDR3 DNA follows: TGTGCCAGCAGCGCACAAGATAGCAATCAGCCCCAGCATTTT. Its protein product is CASSAQDSNQPQHF.

The CDR3 DNA follows: TGTGCCAGCAGCGATGCGGACAGGGGGGTGGAAAAACTGTTTTTT. It codes for CASSDADRGVEKLFF. The chain is built from TRBV6-5 and TRBJ1-4, with 10 bases lining up with TRBD1. The junction had 9 bases not matched to a gene; V was cut back by 6 bases and J by 8 bases. The CDR3 consists of 15 residues. CDR1 is MNHEY and CDR2 is SVGAGI in the germline V gene.

The chain has TRBV19 and TRBJ1-5; D remains unclear. V was clipped by 3 bases and J by 6 bases, with 12 bases between them. The CDR3 consists of 14 residues. CDR1 is LNHDA and CDR2 is SQIVND in the germline V gene (reference sequence). The CDR3 protein is CASSMGSSGQPQHF. DNA of the CDR3: TGTGCCAGTAGTATGGGTTCCTCGGGTCAGCCCCAGCATTTT.

In DNA, the CDR3 is TGTGCCAGCAGCCCTGGGACAGCCTCTTCTAACTATGGCTACACCTTC. This gives the protein CASSPGTASSNYGYTF. This chain connects TRBV9 to TRBJ1-2; TRBD1 agrees at 7 bases. This CDR3 has 16 residues. With V trimmed by 4 bases and J by 0 bases, 9 bases remained unmatched. Germline V lookup: CDR1 SGDLS, CDR2 YYNGEE.

The DNA for the CDR3 is TGTGCCAGCAGTCCCGGAGTAGCGGCCTACGAGCAGTACTTC. Translation gives CASSPGVAAYEQYF. J is TRBJ2-7 and V is TRBV27, with D maybe TRBD2 (6 bases). V was clipped by 5 bases and J by 2 bases, with 13 bases between them. Germline V CDR1 and CDR2: MNHEY, SMNVEV (reference sequence). This CDR3 is built from 14 residues.

The V and J genes are TRBV28 and TRBJ1-6, with 8 positions matching TRBD1. The CDR3 runs to 14 residues. The ends lost 5 bases at V and 9 bases at J; junction bases unmatched: 6. Germline CDR1 is MDHEN and CDR2 is SYDVKM. In nucleotides, the CDR3 is TGTGCCAGCAGTCTGGACAGGGCATCTTCACCCCTCCACTTT. This codes for CASSLDRASSPLHF.

V gene TRBV28 combines with J gene TRBJ2-7; 9 nucleotides line up with TRBD2. CDR1 MDHEN and CDR2 SYDVKM come from the germline V gene. The trim removed 5 bases at V and 7 bases at J, leaving 12 bases unmatched. The CDR3 runs 15 residues. The CDR3 DNA follows: TGTGCCAGCAGTGGGGGATACGCGGGAGGGGGAGAGCAGTACTTC. Translated: CASSGGYAGGGEQYF.

J is TRBJ1-5 and V is TRBV21-1; the table's TRBD1 call for D was not verified on the DNA. TRBV21-1 is reported as a pseudogene. This CDR3 is 14 amino acids long. The CDR3 is CASRGQGACQPQHF. Here the CDR3 DNA reads TGTGCCAGCAGAGGACAGGGGGCTTGTCAGCCCCAGCATTTT.

In this sample, this clone turned up once. This chain links TRBV11-3 with TRBJ2-1; 14 nucleotides match TRBD2. This CDR3 has 15 residues. Germline assignment: CDR1 SGHNT and CDR2 YENEEA. The ends lost 3 bases at V and 12 bases at J; junction bases unmatched: 7. The CDR3: CASSFSTSGRVGQFF. CDR3 in DNA: TGTGCCAGCAGCTTCTCGACTAGCGGGAGGGTGGGGCAGTTCTTC.

To note about this clone: A read error may account for a junction end that differs from germline. The chain combines TRBV12-3 or TRBV12-4 with TRBJ2-7, with 9 bases fitting TRBD1. This CDR3 is 12 amino acids long. The CDR3 coding sequence is TGTGCCAGCAGTTTAGGGGACAGGGCCCCTTCCTTC. It codes for CASSLGDRAPSF.

This clone showed up just once. The gene calls are TRBV6-5 and TRBJ1-1, with 7 bases that match TRBD1. The CDR3 spans 15 residues. Germline-derived CDR1 and CDR2 are MNHEY and SVGAGI. J was trimmed by 0 bases and V by 6 bases; bases with no gene match: 7. CDR3 loop: CASRQGKTMNTEAFF. The CDR3 DNA reads as TGTGCCAGCAGACAGGGGAAAACCATGAACACTGAAGCTTTCTTT.

The chain links TRBV4-1 to TRBJ2-4, with 8 bases identical to TRBD2. V lost 3 bases and J lost 0; bases outside the gene matches: 4. The CDR3 length is 16 residues. Germline lookup yields CDR1 MGHRA and CDR2 YSYEKL. CDR3 sequence reads: CASSQPGGVAKNIQYF. For the CDR3, the DNA is TGCGCCAGCAGCCAGCCGGGAGGGGTAGCCAAAAACATTCAGTACTTC.

The chain uses TRBV10-3 and TRBJ1-3; no clear D. From germline, CDR1 is ENHRY and CDR2 SYGVKD. Trimming took off 3 bases at V and 0 bases at J, with 9 bases between the two ends. CDR3 length: 15 residues. CDR3 sequence reads: CAISDEGNSGNTIYF. The CDR3 DNA is TGTGCCATCAGTGATGAGGGAAACTCTGGAAACACCATATATTTT.

The table lists this clone with a few counts. The V call is TRBV7-9, the J call TRBJ2-1; a weak D match, TRBD1 (6 bases). V shed 2 bases and J shed 7 bases, with 9 bases lying between them. Germline values: CDR1 SEHNR, CDR2 FQNEAQ (reference sequence). The CDR3 extends over 13 amino acids. CDR3: CASSLMRGNEQFF. The CDR3 DNA follows: TGTGCCAGCAGCTTAATGAGGGGGAATGAGCAGTTCTTC.

The gene calls are TRBV18 and TRBJ1-6, with TRBD1 identical over 7 bases. Unmatched junction bases numbered 9, after V lost 3 bases and J lost 7 bases. There are 16 residues in the CDR3. Germline assignment: CDR1 KGHSH and CDR2 LQKENI. CDR3 sequence: CASSPGSRGTNSPLHF. In DNA form, the CDR3 reads TGTGCCAGCTCACCGGGGAGCAGGGGGACAAATTCACCCCTCCACTTT.

The genes are TRBV11-2 and TRBJ2-7, with D possibly TRBD1 on 6 matching bases. This CDR3 is 12 amino acids long. Trimming stripped 5 bases from V and 6 bases from J, with 11 bases between. The V gene's germline CDR1 is SGHAT and CDR2 FQNNGV. CDR3 nucleotide sequence: TGTGCCAGCAGCCGTCAGGGGCCCGAGCAGTACTTC. Protein: CASSRQGPEQYF.

This clone was found once. This rearrangement joins TRBV25-1 to TRBJ2-5; a possible D gene is TRBD1 (6 bases). CDR3 length equals 11 residues. V was cut by 1 base and J by 10 bases, with 7 bases left in between. Germline assignment: CDR1 MGHDK and CDR2 SYGVNS. The CDR3 sequence is CASSELDSQYF. The CDR3 nucleotides read TGTGCCAGCAGTGAATTGGACAGCCAGTACTTC. Using reference TRBV25-1 and TRBJ2-5 for the parts outside the CDR3, the full variable domain is EADIYQTPRYLVIGTGKKITLECSQTMGHDKMYWYQQDPGMELHLIHYSYGVNSTEKGDLSSESTVSRIRTEHFPLTLESARPSHTSQYLCASSELDSQYFGPGTRLLVL.

CDR3 sequence (DNA): TGTGCCTGGAGTGTTAACATGAACACTGAAGCTTTCTTT. Its translation is CAWSVNMNTEAFF. The rearrangement joins TRBV30 to TRBJ1-1; no firm D call. This CDR3 has 13 residues. The V end lost 0 bases, the J end lost 0 bases, and 5 bases lay between the germline ends. CDR1 is GTSNPN and CDR2 is SVGIG in the germline V gene (reference sequence).